The 26 T cell receptor beta chains below all came from one sample that was sequenced in a study of T cell changes during pregnancy in multiple sclerosis. TCRdb's copy holds only in-frame clones and misses some; the assay was immunoSEQ multiplex PCR. This table has 20,000 to 25,000 clones, approximately 80% appearing once. The sample was CD8+ T cells from peripheral blood mononuclear cells, taken in the first trimester of pregnancy. These receptors originate from a female donor in good health, enrolled as a control in a pregnancy study.

The rearrangement links TRBV6-1 to TRBJ2-7; D ambiguous. Germline-derived CDR1 and CDR2 are MNHNS and SASEGT. V lost 2 bases and J 1 base, leaving 9 bases between the germline ends. The CDR3 runs to 14 residues. The CDR3 DNA is TGTGCCAGCAGTGAATACGGCGGTTCCTACGAGCAGTACTTC. Amino acid sequence: CASSEYGGSYEQYF.

The rearrangement links TRBV14 to TRBJ2-7; D perhaps matches TRBD2 (5 bases). The CDR3 length is 17 residues. Germline values: CDR1 SGHDN, CDR2 FVKESK. V was shortened by 1 base and J by 1 base, with 17 bases between the two germline ends. CDR3 nucleotides: TGTGCCAGCAGCCAAGTCCCTGAGGCCCGAGGGTCCTACGAGCAGTACTTC. This codes for CASSQVPEARGSYEQYF.

The chain recombines TRBV27 with TRBJ2-1; 8 bases fit TRBD1. V lost 3 bases to trimming and J lost 9 bases; unmatched junction nucleotides: 7. The germline V gene encodes CDR1 MNHEY and CDR2 SMNVEV (reference sequence). CDR3 size: 14 residues. The CDR3 bases are TGTGCCAGCAGTTTGCAGGGGGCAGGCGGTGAGCAGTTCTTC. This translates into CASSLQGAGGEQFF.

This chain joins TRBV28 and TRBJ2-3, with 10 nucleotides matching TRBD2. CDR1 and CDR2 from the germline V gene are MDHEN and SYDVKM. The V and J ends lost 5 bases and 2 bases, in that order; junction bases with no gene match: 7. This CDR3 comprises 16 residues. The CDR3 sequence is CASSPSGGAHTDTQYF. For the CDR3, the DNA is TGTGCCAGCAGTCCGAGCGGGGGGGCCCACACAGATACGCAGTATTTT.

V gene TRBV4-3 combines with J gene TRBJ2-6, with TRBD1 matching over 10 bases. The germline V gene encodes CDR1 LGHNA and CDR2 YSLEER. The CDR3 consists of 18 residues. V lost 1 base and J lost 1; bases outside the gene matches: 4. CDR3 DNA sequence: TGCGCCAGCAGCCAAGCCGGGACAGGGGAATCTGGGGCCAACGTCCTGACTTTC. Translated: CASSQAGTGESGANVLTF.

The rearrangement joins TRBV2 to TRBJ2-7; 10 bases agree with TRBD2. V lost 4 bases and J lost 4; bases outside the gene matches: 1. The CDR3 has 13 residues. Germline V lookup: CDR1 SNHLY, CDR2 FYNNEI. This CDR3 reads CASSGSGRYEQYF. CDR3 nucleotides: TGTGCCAGCAGTGGTAGCGGGAGGTACGAGCAGTACTTC.

This clone came up a few times. The chain has TRBV7-9 and TRBJ2-7; 12 bases fit TRBD2. The junction had 7 bases not matched to a gene; V was cut back by 4 bases and J by 0 bases. CDR3 size: 17 residues. Germline V gives CDR1 SEHNR, CDR2 FQNEAQ (reference sequence). CDR3 DNA sequence: TGTGCCAGCAGCTCAAAGACTAGCGGGGGAACCTCCTACGAGCAGTACTTC. Its translation is CASSSKTSGGTSYEQYF.

The table lists this clone with a count of one. J is TRBJ2-7 and V is TRBV7-9; 7 nucleotides agree with TRBD1. The CDR3 is 14 residues long. Germline loops: CDR1 SEHNR, CDR2 FQNEAQ (reference sequence). The DNA for the CDR3 is TGTGCCAGCACCCCTCCCGGTCGAAGGGGGCCCCTTTATGTC. As protein: CASTPPGRRGPLYV.

The J gene is TRBJ2-1, the V gene TRBV27; no definite D call. The germline gives CDR1 MNHEY, CDR2 SMNVEV (reference sequence). CDR3 length: 14 amino acids. Trimming cost V 1 base and J 9 bases, with 13 bases left between them. The CDR3 loop reads CASSLYEAPGEQFF. The CDR3 DNA is TGTGCCAGCAGTTTATACGAAGCTCCAGGTGAGCAGTTCTTC.

The chain is built from TRBV6-4 and TRBJ1-2; no clear D. The V end was cut by 3 bases, the J end by 8 bases, with 22 bases between. The CDR3 spans 16 residues. CDR1 and CDR2 from the germline V gene are MRHNA and SNTAGT. CDR3 bases: TGTGCCAGCAGTGATTCCGATCGGGGTCACTCGGGCGGCTACACCTTC. It yields the protein CASSDSDRGHSGGYTF.

This chain's CDR3 is CASSQAQSWEQYF. The CDR3 DNA sequence: TGTGCCAGCAGCCAAGCGCAGTCCTGGGAGCAGTACTTC. The genes are TRBV4-2 and TRBJ2-7; D not resolved. V was pared by 1 base and J by 7 bases, with 11 bases between. The CDR3 covers 13 residues. From germline, CDR1 is LGHNA and CDR2 YNFKEQ.

The rearrangement joins TRBV27 to TRBJ1-2, with 9 bases identical to TRBD1. CDR1 is MNHEY, CDR2 SMNVEV, per germline (reference sequence). V was pared by 6 bases and J by 5 bases, with 4 bases of the junction left unmatched. This CDR3 region has 13 residues. In nucleotides, the CDR3 is TGTGCCAGCAGCCTGGGACAGGGATATGGCTACACCTTC. Translated, it gives CASSLGQGYGYTF.

The chain joins TRBV19 to TRBJ1-2; 8 positions agree with TRBD1. Unmatched junction bases numbered 11, after V lost 7 bases and J lost 7 bases. Germline V gene data show CDR1 as LNHDA and CDR2 as SQIVND (reference sequence). The CDR3 extends over 14 amino acids. The CDR3 DNA is TGTGCCAGTATCGAACTTCAGGGGGCAGGTGGCTACACCTTC. It specifies CASIELQGAGGYTF. The full variable domain, in which reference TRBV19 and TRBJ1-2 provide the parts outside the CDR3, is DGGITQSPKYLFRKEGQNVTLSCEQNLNHDAMYWYRQDPGQGLRLIYYSQIVNDFQKGDIAEGYSVSREKKESFPLTVTSAQKNPTAFYLCASIELQGAGGYTFGSGTRLTVV.

This clone was counted a single time. Written as DNA, the CDR3 is TGTGCCAGCAGCTACTGGGCAGGGTCTGGTGAGCAGTTCTTC. Its translation: CASSYWAGSGEQFF. The chain has TRBV5-6 and TRBJ2-1; TRBD1 is a possible D gene (5 bases). The CDR3 is made up of 14 amino acids. CDR1 SGHDT and CDR2 YYEEEE come from the germline V gene. Trimming stripped 3 bases from V and 9 bases from J, with 16 bases between.

This chain joins TRBV28 and TRBJ1-1; no reliable D call. The V end was cut by 2 bases, the J end by 0 bases, with 16 bases between. The germline CDR1 and CDR2 sequences are MDHEN and SYDVKM. This CDR3 spans 17 amino acids. The CDR3 sequence: CASSLRVSGGMNTEAFF. The CDR3 DNA is TGTGCCAGCAGTTTAAGGGTCAGCGGCGGGATGAACACTGAAGCTTTCTTT.

The genes are TRBV7-9 and TRBJ2-1, with TRBD2 as a possible D gene (6 bases). Germline V gene data show CDR1 as SEHNR and CDR2 as FQNEAQ (reference sequence). The V end lost 6 bases, the J end lost 6 bases, and 9 bases lay between the germline ends. The CDR3 is made up of 12 amino acids. The CDR3, as DNA: TGTGCCAGCAGGGAGGGCGGCAATGAGCAGTTCTTC. Translated, it gives CASREGGNEQFF. Variable domain in full (rest from reference TRBV7-9 and TRBJ2-1): DTGVSQNPRHKITKRGQNVTFRCDPISEHNRLYWYRQTLGQGPEFLTYFQNEAQLEKSRLLSDRFSAERPKGSFSTLEIQRTEQGDSAMYLCASREGGNEQFFGPGTRLTVL.

V is TRBV9 and J is TRBJ2-5; 8 nucleotides match TRBD1. The V and J ends lost 0 bases and 2 bases, in that order; junction bases with no gene match: 0. From germline, CDR1 is SGDLS and CDR2 YYNGEE. The CDR3 contains 14 residues. CDR3 nucleotides: TGTGCCAGCAGCGTAGGGACAGGGCAAGAGACCCAGTACTTC. It translates to CASSVGTGQETQYF.

Only one count was recorded for this clone. The V call is TRBV9, the J call TRBJ2-3; D remains ambiguous. Germline loops: CDR1 SGDLS, CDR2 YYNGEE. Trimming left V 3 bases short and J 5 bases short, with 10 bases between. The CDR3 length is 13 residues. CDR3 residues: CASSGWAGDTQYF. Written as DNA, the CDR3 is TGTGCCAGCAGCGGGTGGGCAGGAGATACGCAGTATTTT.

This clone appeared once. The chain has TRBV5-1 and TRBJ2-5, with D unresolved. V was trimmed by 4 bases and J by 1 base, leaving 2 bases between them. Looked up from germline, CDR1 is SGHRS and CDR2 is YFSETQ. The CDR3 totals 11 residues. CDR3 sequence (DNA): TGCGCCAGCAGCCTCCAAGAGACCCAGTACTTC. Translating gives CASSLQETQYF.

The rearrangement uses TRBV11-2 and TRBJ2-2; no definite D call. Trimming left V 1 base short and J 7 bases short, with 10 bases between. This CDR3 has 14 residues. The V gene's germline CDR1 is SGHAT and CDR2 FQNNGV. CDR3 sequence (DNA): TGTGCCAGCAGCTTAGTTGCGAATAACGGGGAGCTGTTTTTT. Protein: CASSLVANNGELFF. The full variable domain, its missing parts supplied by reference TRBV11-2 and TRBJ2-2, is EAGVAQSPRYKIIEKRQSVAFWCNPISGHATLYWYQQILGQGPKLLIQFQNNGVVDDSQLPKDRFSAERLKGVDSTLKIQPAKLEDSAVYLCASSLVANNGELFFGEGSRLTVL.

V gene TRBV28 combines with J gene TRBJ2-6; tentatively, D is TRBD2 (6 bases). This CDR3 spans 16 amino acids. V was cut by 5 bases and J by 4 bases, with 15 bases left in between. Germline V gene lookup returns CDR1 MDHEN and CDR2 SYDVKM. DNA of the CDR3: TGTGCCAGCAGTAGAAGGGACTTCGGCGGGGCCAACGTCCTGACTTTC. Protein: CASSRRDFGGANVLTF.

The chain is built from TRBV9 and TRBJ2-2; 10 bases are a match to TRBD1. The germline V gene encodes CDR1 SGDLS and CDR2 YYNGEE. The CDR3 is 21 amino acids. The trim removed 2 bases at V and 0 bases at J, leaving 16 bases unmatched. The CDR3 sequence: CASSVTVGQGRMTTNTGELFF. The CDR3 coding sequence is TGTGCCAGCAGCGTGACCGTGGGACAGGGGCGCATGACCACGAACACCGGGGAGCTGTTTTTT.

CDR3 sequence (DNA): TGTGCCAGCAGCTTGGCGGCAGGGCTGAACACTGAAGCTTTCTTT. It yields the protein CASSLAAGLNTEAFF. V usage is TRBV5-5 and J usage is TRBJ1-1; D may be TRBD1 (5 bases). The CDR3 is made up of 15 amino acids. Germline values: CDR1 SGHKS, CDR2 YYEKEE (reference sequence). V dropped 0 bases and J dropped 0 bases, with 9 bases sitting between them.

The chain couples TRBV19 to TRBJ2-5; a possible D gene is TRBD1 (5 bases). Germline V gene data show CDR1 as LNHDA and CDR2 as SQIVND (reference sequence). The CDR3 has 14 amino acids. Between the trimmed V and J ends, which lost 6 bases and 1 base, there was a span of 12 bases. The CDR3 DNA sequence: TGTGCCAGTAGGGGGCCGACTTCCCAAGAGACCCAGTACTTC. It codes for CASRGPTSQETQYF.

The chain is built from TRBV2 and TRBJ2-7; D might be TRBD2 (12 bases). The CDR3 runs to 22 residues. Trimming shortened V by 2 bases and J by 2 bases, and 34 bases separated the two germline ends. Germline V gene data show CDR1 as SNHLY and CDR2 as FYNNEI. The CDR3 sequence is CASSEWDRGVAPTSGSPYEQYF. The CDR3 region has the DNA TGTGCCAGCAGTGAATGGGACAGGGGGGTGGCCCCGACTAGCGGGAGCCCCTACGAGCAGTACTTC.

The rearrangement joins TRBV4-2 to TRBJ2-7; a possible D gene is TRBD2 (5 bases). The CDR3 contains 13 residues. The germline V gene has CDR1 LGHNA and CDR2 YNFKEQ. V lost 0 bases to trimming and J lost 3 bases, with 6 bases between them. The CDR3 spells CASSQEAGYEQYF. DNA for the CDR3: TGTGCCAGCAGCCAAGAGGCGGGCTACGAGCAGTACTTC.